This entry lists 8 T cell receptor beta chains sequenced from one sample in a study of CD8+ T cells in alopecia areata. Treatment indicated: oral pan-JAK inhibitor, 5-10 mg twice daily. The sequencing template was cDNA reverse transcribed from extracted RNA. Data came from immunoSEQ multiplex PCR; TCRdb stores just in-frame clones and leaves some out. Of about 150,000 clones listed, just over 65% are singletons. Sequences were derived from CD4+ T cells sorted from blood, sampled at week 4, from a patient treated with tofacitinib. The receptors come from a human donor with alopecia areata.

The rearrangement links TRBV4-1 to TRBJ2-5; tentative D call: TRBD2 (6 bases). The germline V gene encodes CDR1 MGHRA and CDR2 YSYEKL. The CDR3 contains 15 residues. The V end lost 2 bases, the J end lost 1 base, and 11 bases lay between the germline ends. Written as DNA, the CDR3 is TGCGCCAGCAGCCAATCGGGGCGGGGCCAAGAGACCCAGTACTTC. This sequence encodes CASSQSGRGQETQYF.

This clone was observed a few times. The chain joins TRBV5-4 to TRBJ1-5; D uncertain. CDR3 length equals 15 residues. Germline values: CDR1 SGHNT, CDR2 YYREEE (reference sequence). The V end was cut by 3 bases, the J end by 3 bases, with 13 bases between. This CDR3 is CASSSFGVTNQPQHF. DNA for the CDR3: TGTGCCAGCAGCTCGTTCGGGGTCACCAATCAGCCCCAGCATTTT.

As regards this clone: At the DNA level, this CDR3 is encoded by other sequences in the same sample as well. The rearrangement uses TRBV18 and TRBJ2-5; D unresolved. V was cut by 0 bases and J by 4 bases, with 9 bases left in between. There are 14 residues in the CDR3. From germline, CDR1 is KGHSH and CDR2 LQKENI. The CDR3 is CASSPPPAGETQYF. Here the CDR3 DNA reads TGTGCCAGCTCACCACCACCCGCTGGAGAGACCCAGTACTTC.

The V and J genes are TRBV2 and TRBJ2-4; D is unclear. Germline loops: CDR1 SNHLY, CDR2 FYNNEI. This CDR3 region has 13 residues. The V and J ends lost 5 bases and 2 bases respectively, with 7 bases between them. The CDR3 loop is CASSWASKNIQYF. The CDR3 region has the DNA TGTGCCAGCAGTTGGGCCTCCAAAAACATTCAGTACTTC. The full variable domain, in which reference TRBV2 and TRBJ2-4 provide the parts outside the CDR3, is EPEVTQTPSHQVTQMGQEVILRCVPISNHLYFYWYRQILGQKVEFLVSFYNNEISEKSEIFDDQFSVERPDGSNFTLKIRSTKLEDSAMYFCASSWASKNIQYFGAGTRLSVL.

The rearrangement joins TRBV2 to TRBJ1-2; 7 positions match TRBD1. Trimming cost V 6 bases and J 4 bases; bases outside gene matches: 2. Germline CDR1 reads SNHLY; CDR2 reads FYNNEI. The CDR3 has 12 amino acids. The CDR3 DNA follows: TGTGCCAGCAGGAGGGACAGCTATGGCTACACCTTC. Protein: CASRRDSYGYTF.

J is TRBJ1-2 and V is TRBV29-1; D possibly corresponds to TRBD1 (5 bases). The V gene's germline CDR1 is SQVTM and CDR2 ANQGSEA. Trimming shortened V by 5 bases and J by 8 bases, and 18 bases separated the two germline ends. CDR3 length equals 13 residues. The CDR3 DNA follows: TGCAGCGTTATATTCCAGGGAGTAGCCGGCTACACCTTC. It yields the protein CSVIFQGVAGYTF.

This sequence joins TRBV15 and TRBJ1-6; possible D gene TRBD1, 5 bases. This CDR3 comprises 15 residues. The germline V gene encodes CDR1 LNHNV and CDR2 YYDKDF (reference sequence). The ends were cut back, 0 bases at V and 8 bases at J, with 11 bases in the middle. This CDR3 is CATSRDPRVYSPLHF. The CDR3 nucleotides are TGTGCCACCAGCAGAGATCCCAGGGTATATTCACCCCTCCACTTT.

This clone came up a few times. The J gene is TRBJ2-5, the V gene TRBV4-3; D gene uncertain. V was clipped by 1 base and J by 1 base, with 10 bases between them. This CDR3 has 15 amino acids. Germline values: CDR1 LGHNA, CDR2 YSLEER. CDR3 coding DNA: TGCGCCAGCAGCCAAGGGGCAAGCATCCAAGAGACCCAGTACTTC. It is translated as CASSQGASIQETQYF.